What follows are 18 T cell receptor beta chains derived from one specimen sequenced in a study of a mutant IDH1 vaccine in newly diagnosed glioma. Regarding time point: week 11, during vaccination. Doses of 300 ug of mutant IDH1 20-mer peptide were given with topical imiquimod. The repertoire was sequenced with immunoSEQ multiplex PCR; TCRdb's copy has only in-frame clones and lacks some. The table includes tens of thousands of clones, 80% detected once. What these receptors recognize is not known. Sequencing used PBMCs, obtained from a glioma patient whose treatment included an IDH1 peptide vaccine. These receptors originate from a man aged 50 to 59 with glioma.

The CDR3 loop is CASSSYGQGSYEQYF. In nucleotides, the CDR3 is TGTGCCAGCAGTTCCTATGGACAGGGCTCCTACGAGCAGTACTTC. The chain has TRBV28 and TRBJ2-7; 8 bases line up with TRBD1. Germline V lookup: CDR1 MDHEN, CDR2 SYDVKM. The CDR3 has 15 amino acids. Trimming cost V 4 bases and J 0 bases; bases outside gene matches: 5.

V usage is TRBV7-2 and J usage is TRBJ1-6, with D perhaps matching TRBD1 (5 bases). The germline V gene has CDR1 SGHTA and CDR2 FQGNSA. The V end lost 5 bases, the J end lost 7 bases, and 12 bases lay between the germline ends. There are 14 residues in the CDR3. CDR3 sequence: CASSGAWGNSPLHF. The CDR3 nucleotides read TGTGCCAGCAGCGGGGCTTGGGGGAATTCACCCCTCCACTTT.

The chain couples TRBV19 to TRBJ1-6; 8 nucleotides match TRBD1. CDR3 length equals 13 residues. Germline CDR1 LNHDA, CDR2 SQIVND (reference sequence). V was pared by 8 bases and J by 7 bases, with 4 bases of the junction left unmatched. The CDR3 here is CASETGENSPLHF. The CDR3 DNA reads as TGTGCCAGTGAGACAGGGGAGAATTCACCCCTCCACTTT.

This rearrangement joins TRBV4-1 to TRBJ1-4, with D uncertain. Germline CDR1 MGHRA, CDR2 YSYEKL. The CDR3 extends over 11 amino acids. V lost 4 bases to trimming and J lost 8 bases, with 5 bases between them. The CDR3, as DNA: TGCGCCAGCAGCCTTGGGGAAAAACTGTTTTTT. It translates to CASSLGEKLFF.

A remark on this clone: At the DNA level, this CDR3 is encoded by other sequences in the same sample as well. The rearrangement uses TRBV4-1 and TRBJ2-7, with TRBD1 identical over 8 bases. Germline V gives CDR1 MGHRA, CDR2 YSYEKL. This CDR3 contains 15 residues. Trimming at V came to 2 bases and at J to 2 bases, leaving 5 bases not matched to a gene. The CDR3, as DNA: TGCGCCAGCAGCCAATCGGGGACAGGTGCCTACGAGCAGTACTTC. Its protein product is CASSQSGTGAYEQYF.

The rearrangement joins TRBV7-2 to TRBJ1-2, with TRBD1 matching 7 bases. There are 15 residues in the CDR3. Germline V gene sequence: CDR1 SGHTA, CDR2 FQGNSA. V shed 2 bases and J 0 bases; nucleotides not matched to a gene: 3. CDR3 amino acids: CASSLLGTANYGYTF. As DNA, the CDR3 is TGTGCCAGCAGCTTATTGGGGACAGCTAACTATGGCTACACCTTC.

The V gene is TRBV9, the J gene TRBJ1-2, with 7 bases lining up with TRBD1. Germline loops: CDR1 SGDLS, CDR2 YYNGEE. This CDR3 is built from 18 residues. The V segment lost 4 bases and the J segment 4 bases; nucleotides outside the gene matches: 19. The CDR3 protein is CASSPRRGLGTDSYGYTF. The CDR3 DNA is TGTGCCAGCAGCCCCCGGAGGGGACTGGGGACAGATAGCTATGGCTACACCTTC.

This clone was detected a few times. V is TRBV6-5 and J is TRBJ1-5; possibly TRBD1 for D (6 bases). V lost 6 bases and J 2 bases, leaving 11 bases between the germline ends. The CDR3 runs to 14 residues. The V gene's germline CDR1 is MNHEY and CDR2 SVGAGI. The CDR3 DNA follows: TGTGCCAGCAGCCCAGGGGTCGGCAATCAGCCCCAGCATTTT. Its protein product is CASSPGVGNQPQHF.

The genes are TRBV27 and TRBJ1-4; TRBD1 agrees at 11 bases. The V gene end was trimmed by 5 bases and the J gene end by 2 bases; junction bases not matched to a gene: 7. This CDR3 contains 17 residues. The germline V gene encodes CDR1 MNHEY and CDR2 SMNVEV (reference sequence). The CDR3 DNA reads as TGTGCCAGCAGTACCAGGACAGGGGGCATGACTAATGAAAAACTGTTTTTT. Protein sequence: CASSTRTGGMTNEKLFF.

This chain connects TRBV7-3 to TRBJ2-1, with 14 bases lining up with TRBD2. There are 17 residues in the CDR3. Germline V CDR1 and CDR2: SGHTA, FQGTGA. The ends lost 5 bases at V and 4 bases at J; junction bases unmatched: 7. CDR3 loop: CASSAPGLAGDYNEQFF. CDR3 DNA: TGTGCCAGCAGCGCCCCGGGACTAGCGGGGGATTACAATGAGCAGTTCTTC.

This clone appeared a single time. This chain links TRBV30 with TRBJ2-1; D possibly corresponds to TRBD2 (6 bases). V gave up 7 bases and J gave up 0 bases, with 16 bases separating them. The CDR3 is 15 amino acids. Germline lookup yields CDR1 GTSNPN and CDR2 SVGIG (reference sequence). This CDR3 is CASAGTAPSYNEQFF. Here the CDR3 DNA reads TGTGCCTCGGCCGGGACTGCACCCTCCTACAATGAGCAGTTCTTC.

CDR3 DNA: TGCAGCGCCGCTGCGGCCAATCCTCAAGAGACCCAGTACTTC. Residues: CSAAAANPQETQYF. The chain carries TRBV29-1 and TRBJ2-5; no clear D. CDR3 length: 14 residues. V was trimmed by 7 bases and J by 2 bases, leaving 17 bases between them. Germline V gene lookup returns CDR1 SQVTM and CDR2 ANQGSEA.

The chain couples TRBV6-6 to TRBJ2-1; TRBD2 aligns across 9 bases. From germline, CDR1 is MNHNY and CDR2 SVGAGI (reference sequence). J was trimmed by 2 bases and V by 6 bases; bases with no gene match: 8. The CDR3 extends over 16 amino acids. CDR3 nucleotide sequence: TGTGCCAGCAGGTCGATAGCGGGGGACCCCTACAATGAGCAGTTCTTC. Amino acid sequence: CASRSIAGDPYNEQFF.

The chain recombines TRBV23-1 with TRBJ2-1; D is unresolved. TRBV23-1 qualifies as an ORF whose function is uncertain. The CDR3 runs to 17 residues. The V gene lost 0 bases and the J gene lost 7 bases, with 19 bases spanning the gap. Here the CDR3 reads CASSQSIQPHWVNEQFF. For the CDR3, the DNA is TGCGCCAGCAGTCAATCTATCCAGCCCCACTGGGTAAATGAGCAGTTCTTC.

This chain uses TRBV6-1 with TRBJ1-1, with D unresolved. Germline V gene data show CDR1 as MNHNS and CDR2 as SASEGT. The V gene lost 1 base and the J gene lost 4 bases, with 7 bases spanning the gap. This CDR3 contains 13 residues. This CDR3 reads CASSEGLTTEAFF. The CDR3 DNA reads TGTGCCAGCAGTGAAGGTCTCACCACTGAAGCTTTCTTT.

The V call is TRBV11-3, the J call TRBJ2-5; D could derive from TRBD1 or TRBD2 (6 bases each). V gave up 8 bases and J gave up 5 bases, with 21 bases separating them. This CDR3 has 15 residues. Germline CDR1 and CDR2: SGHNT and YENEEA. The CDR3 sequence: CASCPTDRGGETQYF. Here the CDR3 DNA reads TGTGCCAGCTGCCCCACGGACAGAGGGGGGGAGACCCAGTACTTC.

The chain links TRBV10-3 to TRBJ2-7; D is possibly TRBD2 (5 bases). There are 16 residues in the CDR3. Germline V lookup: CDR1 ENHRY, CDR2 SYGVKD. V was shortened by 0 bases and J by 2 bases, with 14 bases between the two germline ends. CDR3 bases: TGTGCCATCAGTGAGTCGCGAGGGTTTGGGGCCTACGAGCAGTACTTC. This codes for CAISESRGFGAYEQYF.

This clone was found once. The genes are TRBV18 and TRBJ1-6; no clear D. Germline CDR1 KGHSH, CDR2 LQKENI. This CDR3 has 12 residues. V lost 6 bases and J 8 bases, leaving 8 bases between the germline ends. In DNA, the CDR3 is TGTGCCAGCTCGCCCGAGCATTCACCCCTCCACTTT. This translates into CASSPEHSPLHF.